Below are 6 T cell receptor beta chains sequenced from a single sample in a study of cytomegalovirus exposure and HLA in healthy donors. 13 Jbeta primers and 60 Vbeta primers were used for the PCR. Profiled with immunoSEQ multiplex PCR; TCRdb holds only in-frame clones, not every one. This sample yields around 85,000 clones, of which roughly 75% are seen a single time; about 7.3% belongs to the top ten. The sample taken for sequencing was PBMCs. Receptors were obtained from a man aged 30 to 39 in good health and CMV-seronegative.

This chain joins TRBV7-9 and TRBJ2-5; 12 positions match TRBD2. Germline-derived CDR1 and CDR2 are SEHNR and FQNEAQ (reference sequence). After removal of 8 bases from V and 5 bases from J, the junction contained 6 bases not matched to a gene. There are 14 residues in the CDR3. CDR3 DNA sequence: TGTGCCAGCCGCAGACTAGCGGGAGATGAGACCCAGTACTTC. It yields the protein CASRRLAGDETQYF.

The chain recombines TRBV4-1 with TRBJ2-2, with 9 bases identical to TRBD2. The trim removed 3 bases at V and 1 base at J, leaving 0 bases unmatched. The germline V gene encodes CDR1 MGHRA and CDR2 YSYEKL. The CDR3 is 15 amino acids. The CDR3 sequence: CASSHSGGNTGELFF. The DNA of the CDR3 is TGCGCCAGCAGCCATAGCGGGGGGAACACCGGGGAGCTGTTTTTT.

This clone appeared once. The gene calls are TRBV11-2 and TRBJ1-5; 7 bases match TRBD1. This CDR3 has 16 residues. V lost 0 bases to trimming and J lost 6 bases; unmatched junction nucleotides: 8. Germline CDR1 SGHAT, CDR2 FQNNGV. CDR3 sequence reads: CASSLDRRGAGQPQHF. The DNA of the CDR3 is TGTGCCAGCAGCTTAGATCGCAGGGGGGCGGGTCAGCCCCAGCATTTT.

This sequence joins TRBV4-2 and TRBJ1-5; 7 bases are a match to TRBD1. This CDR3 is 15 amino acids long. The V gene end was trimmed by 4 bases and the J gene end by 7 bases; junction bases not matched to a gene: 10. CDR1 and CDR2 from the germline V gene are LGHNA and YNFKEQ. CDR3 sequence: CASSLSTRGDQPQHF. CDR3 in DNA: TGTGCCAGCAGCCTCTCCACCAGGGGGGACCAGCCCCAGCATTTT.

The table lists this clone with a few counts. The CDR3 loop is CASSLVSTGANYGYTF. The DNA of the CDR3 is TGTGCCAGCAGCTTGGTCTCCACAGGGGCTAACTATGGCTACACCTTC. The gene calls are TRBV7-8 and TRBJ1-2, with 7 nucleotides matching TRBD1. Germline V CDR1 and CDR2: SGHVS, FQNEAQ. The CDR3 extends over 16 amino acids. V shed 3 bases and J 0 bases; nucleotides not matched to a gene: 7.

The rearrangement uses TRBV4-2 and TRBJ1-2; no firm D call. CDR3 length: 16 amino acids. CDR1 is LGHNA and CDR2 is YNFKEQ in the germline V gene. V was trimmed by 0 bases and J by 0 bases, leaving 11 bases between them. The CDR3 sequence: CASSQETRAPNYGYTF. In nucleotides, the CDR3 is TGTGCCAGCAGCCAAGAAACGAGGGCCCCTAACTATGGCTACACCTTC.